The 5 T cell receptor beta chains presented below share a single source sample, sequenced in a study of blood T cell repertoires in COVID-19. Assay: immunoSEQ multiplex PCR; the TCRdb copy retains only in-frame clones and omits some. The table shows about 270,000 clones, with 88% occurring only once. Sample: PBMCs or T cells enriched from blood (not recorded which). These receptor sequences come from a woman in her fifties or sixties who had recovered from COVID-19.

The CDR3 DNA reads as TGCAGCGTGGCCCACGGTAGCGGACTGTCCTACGAGCAGTACTTC. This sequence encodes CSVAHGSGLSYEQYF. The V call is TRBV29-1, the J call TRBJ2-7; D is perhaps TRBD2 (6 bases). The V and J ends lost 6 bases and 1 base respectively, with 19 bases between them. This CDR3 spans 15 amino acids. Per the germline V gene, CDR1 is SQVTM and CDR2 is ANQGSEA.

The count of this clone is one. The J gene is TRBJ2-5, the V gene TRBV6-2 or TRBV6-3, with 8 bases lining up with TRBD2. The V gene end was trimmed by 5 bases and the J gene end by 2 bases; junction bases not matched to a gene: 7. The germline V gene has CDR1 MNHEY and CDR2 SVGEGT. The CDR3 runs to 15 residues. The CDR3 DNA reads as TGTGCCAGCAGTCGCGGGGGGATGGCACAAGAGACCCAGTACTTC. This sequence encodes CASSRGGMAQETQYF.

The chain joins TRBV6-5 to TRBJ1-1; 9 nucleotides align to TRBD1. The CDR3 is made up of 15 amino acids. Germline CDR1 is MNHEY and CDR2 is SVGAGI. J gave up 5 bases and V 0 bases, and 4 bases lay outside the gene matches. CDR3 nucleotide sequence: TGTGCCAGCAGTTACTCGAACAGGGGGCGGACTGAAGCTTTCTTT. Its translation is CASSYSNRGRTEAFF.

The sample holds a few counts of this clone. The rearrangement uses TRBV18 and TRBJ1-1; tentatively, D is TRBD1 (6 bases). Trimming stripped 3 bases from V and 1 base from J, with 15 bases between. Germline CDR1 reads KGHSH; CDR2 reads LQKENI. The CDR3 sequence is 16 residues long. CDR3 region: CASSPNRGGGNTEAFF. CDR3 DNA: TGTGCCAGCTCACCCAACCGGGGGGGCGGGAACACTGAAGCTTTCTTT.

The gene calls are TRBV7-3 and TRBJ2-1; 11 bases align to TRBD1. J gave up 7 bases and V 5 bases, and 4 bases lay outside the gene matches. Germline V gives CDR1 SGHTA, CDR2 FQGTGA. The CDR3 has 14 amino acids. CDR3 bases: TGTGCCAGCAGCGCCCGGGACAGGGGGAATGAGCAGTTCTTC. It codes for CASSARDRGNEQFF.